This T cell receptor beta chain was found in a study of PD-L1 blockade in urothelial cancer. The overall study: At 6 weeks and at 3 weeks (second dose) after treatment start, blood was analyzed. There were a median of approximately 150,000 T cells in blood samples.

Germline-derived CDR1 and CDR2 are LNHDA and SQIVND (reference sequence). The V end was cut by 6 bases, the J end by 5 bases, with 13 bases between. CDR3 length: 13 residues. What went into each PCR as a spike was synthetic TCR analog templates. Sequencing was performed with immunoSEQ multiplex PCR; in TCRdb, only in-frame clones are kept and a portion is missing. The table includes about 120,000 clones, around 88% detected once. Time point defined: peripheral blood 6 weeks after treatment start. This receptor was obtained from a man aged 60 to 69 with urothelial cancer. Sequencing used PBMCs, obtained around atezolizumab (anti-PD-L1) treatment. This chain links TRBV19 with TRBJ1-1; no clear D gene. The CDR3 reads CASSYQSLTEAFF. The CDR3 nucleotides read TGTGCCAGTAGCTATCAATCGCTAACTGAAGCTTTCTTT.